This TCR beta chain derives from a study of spatial heterogeneity in lung cancer. A unique molecular identifier was attached to every TCR cDNA molecule. TCRdb re-derived calls from the 5' RACE reads in MiXCR, one entry per CDR3 protein. In the table there are some 15,000 distinct CDR3 sequences, roughly a tenth of which are singletons. V lost 5 bases to trimming and J lost 6 bases; unmatched junction nucleotides: 2. The CDR3 covers 12 residues. Germline assignment: CDR1 ENHRY and CDR2 SYGVKD. This clonotype was recorded at least ten times. Regarding time point: sample taken at primary tumor resection. Sequencing covered unsorted whole RNA taken from tumor, nontumor lung or frozen PBMC. Untreated early-stage non-small cell lung cancer patients, 55 to 85 in total, were the donors.

This TCR was sampled from a male donor with early-stage non-small cell lung cancer. This chain uses TRBV10-3 with TRBJ2-3; 7 bases are a match to TRBD1. The starting material was PBMCs, obtained at surgery. The CDR3 DNA reads as TGTGCCATCAGTATACAGGGGGATACGCAGTATTTT. It encodes CAISIQGDTQYF.